This T cell receptor (beta chain) was found in a study of T-cell memory formation after mild COVID-19. About the research overall: Clusters of TCRs were largely donor specific.

Study results and limitations: Some clones that responded turned up in pre-infection memory, which suggests that cross-reactive memory joined in. Clones which contracted sat mainly in CM and EM if CD4+, and in EMRA if CD8+.

This clonotype was observed a handful of times. The antigen remains unidentified. V lost 5 bases and J lost 4, with 17 bases in between. This CDR3 has 14 residues. Germline loops: CDR1 DFQATT, CDR2 SNEGSKA (reference sequence). Each CDR3 protein is one row after TCRdb ran MiXCR on the 5' RACE reads. The sample contains fewer than 600,000 distinct CDR3 sequences, about 20% of which appear only once. Sequenced: PBMCs or a T cell subset sorted from them (not recorded which). V usage is TRBV20-1 and J usage is TRBJ1-1; tentatively, D is TRBD1 (6 bases). The sequence was collected from an adult woman who had mild COVID-19 (a few samples of this study predate the infection). Cell type and time point are not known. The chain's CDR3 is CSAGPRKGGTEAFF. The CDR3 DNA sequence: TGCAGTGCTGGACCGCGCAAGGGGGGCACTGAAGCTTTCTTT.